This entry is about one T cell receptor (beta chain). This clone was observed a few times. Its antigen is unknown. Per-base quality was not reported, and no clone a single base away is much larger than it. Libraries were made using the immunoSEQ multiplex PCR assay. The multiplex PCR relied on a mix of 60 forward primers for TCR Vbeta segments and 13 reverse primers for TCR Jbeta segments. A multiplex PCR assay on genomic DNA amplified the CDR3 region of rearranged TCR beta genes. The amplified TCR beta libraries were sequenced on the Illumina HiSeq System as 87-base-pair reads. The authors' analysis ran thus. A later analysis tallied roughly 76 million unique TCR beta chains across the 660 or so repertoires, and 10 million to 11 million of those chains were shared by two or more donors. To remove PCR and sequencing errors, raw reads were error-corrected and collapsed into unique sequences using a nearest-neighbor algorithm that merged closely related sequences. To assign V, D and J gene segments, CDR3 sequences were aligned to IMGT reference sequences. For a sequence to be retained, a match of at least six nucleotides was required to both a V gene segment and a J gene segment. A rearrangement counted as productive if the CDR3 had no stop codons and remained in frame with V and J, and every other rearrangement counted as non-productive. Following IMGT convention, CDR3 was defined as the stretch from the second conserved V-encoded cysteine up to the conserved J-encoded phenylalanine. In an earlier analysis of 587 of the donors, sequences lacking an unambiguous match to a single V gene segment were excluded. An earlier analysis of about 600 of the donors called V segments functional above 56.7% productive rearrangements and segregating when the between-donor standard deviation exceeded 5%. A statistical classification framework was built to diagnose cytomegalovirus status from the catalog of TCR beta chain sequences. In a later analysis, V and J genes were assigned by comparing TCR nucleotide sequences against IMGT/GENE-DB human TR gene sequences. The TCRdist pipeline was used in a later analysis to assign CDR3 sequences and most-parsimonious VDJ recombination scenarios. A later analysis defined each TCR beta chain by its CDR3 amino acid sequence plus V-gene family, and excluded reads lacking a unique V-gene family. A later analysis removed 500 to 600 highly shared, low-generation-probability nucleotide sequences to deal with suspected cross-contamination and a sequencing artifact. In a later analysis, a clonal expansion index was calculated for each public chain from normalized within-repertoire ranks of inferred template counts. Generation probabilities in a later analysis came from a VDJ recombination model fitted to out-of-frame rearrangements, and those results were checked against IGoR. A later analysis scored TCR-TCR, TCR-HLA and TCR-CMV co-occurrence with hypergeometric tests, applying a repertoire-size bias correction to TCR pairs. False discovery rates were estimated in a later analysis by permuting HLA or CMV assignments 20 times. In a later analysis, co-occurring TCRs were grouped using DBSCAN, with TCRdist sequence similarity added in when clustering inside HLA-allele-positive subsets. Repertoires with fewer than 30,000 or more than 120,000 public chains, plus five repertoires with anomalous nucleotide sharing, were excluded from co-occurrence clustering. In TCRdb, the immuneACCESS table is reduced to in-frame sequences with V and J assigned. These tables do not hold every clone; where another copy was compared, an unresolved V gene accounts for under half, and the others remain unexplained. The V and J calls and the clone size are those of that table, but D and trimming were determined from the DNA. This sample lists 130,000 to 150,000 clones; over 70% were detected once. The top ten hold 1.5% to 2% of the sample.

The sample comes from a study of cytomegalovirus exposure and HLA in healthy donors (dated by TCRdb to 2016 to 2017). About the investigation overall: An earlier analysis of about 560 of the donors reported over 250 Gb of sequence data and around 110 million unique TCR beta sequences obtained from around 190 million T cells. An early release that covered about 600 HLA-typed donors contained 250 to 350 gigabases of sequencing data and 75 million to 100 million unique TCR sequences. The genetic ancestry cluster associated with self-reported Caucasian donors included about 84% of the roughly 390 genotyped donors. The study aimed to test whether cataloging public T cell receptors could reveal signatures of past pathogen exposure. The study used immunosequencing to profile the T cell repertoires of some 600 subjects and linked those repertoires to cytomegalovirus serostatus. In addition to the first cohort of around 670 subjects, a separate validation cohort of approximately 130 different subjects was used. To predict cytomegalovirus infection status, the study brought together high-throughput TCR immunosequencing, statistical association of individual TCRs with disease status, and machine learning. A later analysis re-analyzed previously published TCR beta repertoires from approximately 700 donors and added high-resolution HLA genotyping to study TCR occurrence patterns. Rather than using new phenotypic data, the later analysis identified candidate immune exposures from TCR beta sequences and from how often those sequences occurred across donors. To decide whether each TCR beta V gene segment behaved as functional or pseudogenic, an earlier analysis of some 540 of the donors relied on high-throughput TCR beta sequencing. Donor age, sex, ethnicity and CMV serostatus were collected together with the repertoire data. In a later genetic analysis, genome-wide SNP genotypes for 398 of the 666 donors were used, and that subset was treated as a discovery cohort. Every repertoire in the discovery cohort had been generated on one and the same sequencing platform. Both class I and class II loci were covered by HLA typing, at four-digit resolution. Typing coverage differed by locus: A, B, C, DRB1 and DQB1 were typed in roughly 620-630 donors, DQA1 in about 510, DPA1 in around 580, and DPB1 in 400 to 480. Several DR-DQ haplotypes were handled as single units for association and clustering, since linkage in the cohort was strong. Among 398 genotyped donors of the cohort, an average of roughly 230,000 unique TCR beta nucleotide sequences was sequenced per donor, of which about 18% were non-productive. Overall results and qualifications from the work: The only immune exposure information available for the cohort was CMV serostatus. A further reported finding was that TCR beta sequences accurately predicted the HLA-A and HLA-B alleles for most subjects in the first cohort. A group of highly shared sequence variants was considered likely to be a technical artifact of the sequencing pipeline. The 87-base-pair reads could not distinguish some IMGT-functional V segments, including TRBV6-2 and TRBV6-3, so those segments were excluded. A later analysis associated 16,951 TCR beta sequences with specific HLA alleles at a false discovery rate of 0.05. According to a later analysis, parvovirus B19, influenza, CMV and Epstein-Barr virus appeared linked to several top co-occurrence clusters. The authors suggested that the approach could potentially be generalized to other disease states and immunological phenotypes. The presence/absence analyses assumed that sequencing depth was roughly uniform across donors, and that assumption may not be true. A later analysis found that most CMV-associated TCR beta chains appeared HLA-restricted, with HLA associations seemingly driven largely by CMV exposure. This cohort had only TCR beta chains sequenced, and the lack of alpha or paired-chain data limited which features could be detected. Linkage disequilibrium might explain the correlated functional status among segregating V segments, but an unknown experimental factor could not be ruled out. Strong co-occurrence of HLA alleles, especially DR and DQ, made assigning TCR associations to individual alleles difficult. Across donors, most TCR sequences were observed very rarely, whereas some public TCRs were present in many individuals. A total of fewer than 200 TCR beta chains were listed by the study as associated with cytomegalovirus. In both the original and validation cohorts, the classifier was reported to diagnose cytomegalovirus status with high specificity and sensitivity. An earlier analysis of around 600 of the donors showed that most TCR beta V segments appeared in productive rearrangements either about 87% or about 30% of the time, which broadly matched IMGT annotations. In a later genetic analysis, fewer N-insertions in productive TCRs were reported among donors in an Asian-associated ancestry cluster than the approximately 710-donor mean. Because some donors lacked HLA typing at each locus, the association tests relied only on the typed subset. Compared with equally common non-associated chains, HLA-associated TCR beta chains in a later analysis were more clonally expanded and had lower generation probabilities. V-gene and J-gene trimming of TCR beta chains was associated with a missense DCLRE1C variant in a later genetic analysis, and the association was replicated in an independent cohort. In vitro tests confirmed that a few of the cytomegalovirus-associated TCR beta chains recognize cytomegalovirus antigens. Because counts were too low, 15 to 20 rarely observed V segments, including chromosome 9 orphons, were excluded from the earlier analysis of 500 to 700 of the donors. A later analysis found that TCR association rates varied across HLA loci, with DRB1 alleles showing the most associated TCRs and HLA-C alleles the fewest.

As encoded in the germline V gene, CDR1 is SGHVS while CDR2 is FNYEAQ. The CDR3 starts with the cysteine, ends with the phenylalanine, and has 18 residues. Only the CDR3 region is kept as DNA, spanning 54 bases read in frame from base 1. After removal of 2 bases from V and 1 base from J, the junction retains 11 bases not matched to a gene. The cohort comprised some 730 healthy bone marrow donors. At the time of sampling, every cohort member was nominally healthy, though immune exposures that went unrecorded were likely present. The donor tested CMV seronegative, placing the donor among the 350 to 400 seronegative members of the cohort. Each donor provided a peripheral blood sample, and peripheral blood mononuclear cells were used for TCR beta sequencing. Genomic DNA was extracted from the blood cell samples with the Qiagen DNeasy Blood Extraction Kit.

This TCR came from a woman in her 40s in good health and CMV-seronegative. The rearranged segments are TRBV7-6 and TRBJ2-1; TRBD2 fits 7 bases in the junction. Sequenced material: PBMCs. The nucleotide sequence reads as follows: TGTGCCAGCAGCTTACCCCGAACTAGCGCTGTGTCCTACAATGAGCAGTTCTTC. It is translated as CASSLPRTSAVSYNEQFF.